The 26 T cell receptor beta chains below come from one sample, sequenced in a study of shared clonotypes between healthy human individuals. Profiled with immunoSEQ multiplex PCR; TCRdb holds only in-frame clones, not every one. The data show 550,000 to 600,000 clones, around 78% seen once. Sequencing was done on a sample of PBMCs. The receptor set was obtained from a woman aged 40 to 50 in good health. Some clones in this sample may be carry-over from other donors' samples.

In nucleotides, the CDR3 is TGTGCCAGCAGTGAATCCTTTTCTGGAAACACCATATATTTT. This translates into CASSESFSGNTIYF. The V call is TRBV25-1, the J call TRBJ1-3, with D unresolved. The length of the CDR3 is 14 residues. Germline assignment: CDR1 MGHDK and CDR2 SYGVNS. V was pared by 1 base and J by 1 base, with 5 bases between.

The J gene is TRBJ1-5, the V gene TRBV6-1, with D unresolved. Looked up from germline, CDR1 is MNHNS and CDR2 is SASEGT. V lost 5 bases to trimming and J lost 1 base, with 9 bases between them. The CDR3 spans 14 residues. The CDR3 DNA is TGTGCCAGCAGTTTCCAGGAAAGCAATCAGCCCCAGCATTTT. Its translation is CASSFQESNQPQHF.

V is TRBV9 and J is TRBJ2-1; 8 bases line up with TRBD2. Per germline, CDR1 SGDLS and CDR2 YYNGEE. The V and J ends lost 2 bases and 1 base, in that order; junction bases with no gene match: 2. The CDR3 is made up of 15 amino acids. The CDR3 nucleotides read TGTGCCAGCAGCGTGACTAGCGAGTCCTACAATGAGCAGTTCTTC. This encodes CASSVTSESYNEQFF.

The J gene is TRBJ1-1, the V gene TRBV11-3; D is ambiguous. The CDR3 is made up of 12 amino acids. V was cut by 3 bases and J by 2 bases, with 4 bases left in between. Germline V gene data show CDR1 as SGHNT and CDR2 as YENEEA. The CDR3 DNA reads TGTGCCAGCAGCTTCGGCAACACTGAAGCTTTCTTT. Translating it yields CASSFGNTEAFF. Drawing the rest from reference TRBV11-3 and TRBJ1-1, the complete variable domain is EAGVVQSPRYKIIEKKQPVAFWCNPISGHNTLYWYLQNLGQGPELLIRYENEEAVDDSQLPKDRFSAERLKGVDSTLKIQPAELGDSAVYLCASSFGNTEAFFGQGTRLTVV.

This clone was found once. The chain joins TRBV18 to TRBJ2-5; 10 bases line up with TRBD2. The CDR3 spans 14 residues. Germline CDR1 reads KGHSH; CDR2 reads LQKENI. The V gene end was trimmed by 6 bases and the J gene end by 5 bases; junction bases not matched to a gene: 6. DNA of the CDR3: TGTGCCAGCTCGGGACTAGCGTTTGAGGAGACCCAGTACTTC. This translates into CASSGLAFEETQYF. Full variable domain (outside the CDR3, taken from reference TRBV18 and TRBJ2-5): NAGVMQNPRHLVRRRGQEARLRCSPMKGHSHVYWYRQLPEEGLKFMVYLQKENIIDESGMPKERFSAEFPKEGPSILRIQQVVRGDSAAYFCASSGLAFEETQYFGPGTRLLVL.

This clone turned up a few times. Here the CDR3 DNA reads TGTGCCAGCAGCTCCCTAGTGTATTTT. It is translated as CASSSLVYF. The gene calls are TRBV7-2 and TRBJ1-3; D is uncertain. This CDR3 is 9 amino acids long. CDR1 SGHTA and CDR2 FQGNSA come from the germline V gene. With 4 bases removed from V and 16 bases from J, the gap between germline ends came to 8 bases.

With respect to this clone: Other DNA variants within this sample encode the same CDR3. CDR3 residues: CASIQEEATGAYEQYF. For the CDR3, the DNA is TGTGCCAGTATCCAAGAGGAGGCGACAGGGGCCTACGAGCAGTACTTC. The genes are TRBV4-2 and TRBJ2-7; TRBD1 agrees at 8 bases. This CDR3 is 16 amino acids long. In germline, CDR1 is LGHNA, CDR2 YNFKEQ. V was pared by 9 bases and J by 2 bases, with 15 bases of the junction left unmatched.

This clone was counted a few times. J is TRBJ1-5 and V is TRBV30; D uncertain. Trimming stripped 0 bases from V and 7 bases from J, with 7 bases between. The CDR3 has 12 residues. In germline, CDR1 is GTSNPN, CDR2 SVGIG (reference sequence). In DNA form, the CDR3 reads TGTGCCTGGAGTGTAGATGAGCAGCCCCAGCATTTT. Its protein product is CAWSVDEQPQHF.

The rearrangement joins TRBV28 to TRBJ2-7; D remains ambiguous. Germline assignment: CDR1 MDHEN and CDR2 SYDVKM. With 2 bases removed from V and 2 bases from J, the gap between germline ends came to 4 bases. This CDR3 contains 12 residues. The CDR3 reads CASSLLPYEQYF. In DNA, the CDR3 is TGTGCCAGCAGTTTACTCCCCTACGAGCAGTACTTC.

The V and J genes are TRBV27 and TRBJ2-1; no reliable D call. V was pared by 6 bases and J by 7 bases, with 19 bases between. The V gene's germline CDR1 is MNHEY and CDR2 SMNVEV (reference sequence). CDR3 size: 15 residues. CDR3 residues: CASSPGSLTRNEQFF. In nucleotides, the CDR3 is TGTGCCAGCAGCCCCGGGTCTTTAACTCGGAATGAGCAGTTCTTC.

The chain recombines TRBV5-6 with TRBJ2-5, with TRBD1 matching over 7 bases. Germline assignment: CDR1 SGHDT and CDR2 YYEEEE. The CDR3 loop spans 15 amino acids. V lost 2 bases and J lost 1; bases outside the gene matches: 5. The CDR3 bases are TGTGCCAGCAGCTTCCTTACAGGGGTCCAAGAGACCCAGTACTTC. Protein product: CASSFLTGVQETQYF.

V gene TRBV5-1 combines with J gene TRBJ2-3, with 10 bases aligning to TRBD2. V dropped 5 bases and J dropped 1; count of bases not matched to a gene: 4. CDR1 is SGHRS and CDR2 is YFSETQ in the germline V gene. The length of the CDR3 is 15 residues. The CDR3 DNA is TGCGCCAGCAGTTACGGACTAGCGGGCACAGATACGCAGTATTTT. As protein: CASSYGLAGTDTQYF.

In its sample, this clone was seen once. A single base is all that separates this from a far larger clone, so a read error is likely. This CDR3 is also generated by other DNA sequences in the sample. The gene calls are TRBV13 and TRBJ2-3; D gene unclear. CDR1 is PRHDT and CDR2 is FYEKMQ in the germline V gene (reference sequence). V was trimmed by 4 bases and J by 3 bases, leaving 2 bases between them. The CDR3 has 11 amino acids. The CDR3 DNA reads as TGTGCCAGCAGCTATACAGATACGCAGTATTTT. Protein: CASSYTDTQYF.

CDR3 protein: CSVGGRSGQPQHF. The DNA of the CDR3 is TGCAGCGTAGGCGGGAGGTCGGGGCAGCCCCAGCATTTT. The genes are TRBV29-1 and TRBJ1-5; D is ambiguous. The CDR3 is made up of 13 amino acids. V dropped 6 bases and J dropped 7 bases, with 16 bases sitting between them. Germline V gene sequence: CDR1 SQVTM, CDR2 ANQGSEA.

On this clone: Germline is not matched at one junction end, which may reflect a read error. The chain carries TRBV7-7 and TRBJ2-1; D not resolved. Germline V lookup: CDR1 SSHAT, CDR2 FNYEAQ (reference sequence). CDR3 length equals 16 residues. The DNA of the CDR3 is TGTGCTAGCAGCTTAGGGTCGCGAACCCCCAACAATGAGCAGTTCTTC. Protein sequence: CASSLGSRTPNNEQFF.

This clone was counted once. This chain joins TRBV19 and TRBJ2-3; 10 positions match TRBD2. The CDR3 extends over 14 amino acids. Germline CDR1 and CDR2: LNHDA and SQIVND (reference sequence). V lost 5 bases, J lost 4 bases, and 3 bases stayed unmatched. The CDR3 DNA follows: TGTGCCAGTAGTCTCGGGACTAGCGCAGATACGCAGTATTTT. Encoded protein: CASSLGTSADTQYF.

This clone was picked up a small number of times. The gene calls are TRBV9 and TRBJ1-3; D is possibly TRBD1 (5 bases). Germline V gene sequence: CDR1 SGDLS, CDR2 YYNGEE. V was clipped by 0 bases and J by 0 bases, with 7 bases between them. The CDR3 length is 15 residues. CDR3 nucleotides: TGTGCCAGCAGCGTAGAGGGGAGCTCTGGAAACACCATATATTTT. Translated: CASSVEGSSGNTIYF.

In this sample, this clone turned up a few times. The chain carries TRBV7-3 and TRBJ1-2; 9 bases fit TRBD1. V was clipped by 5 bases and J by 5 bases; unmatched bases: 3. The CDR3 extends over 13 amino acids. The germline V gene encodes CDR1 SGHTA and CDR2 FQGTGA. CDR3 sequence (DNA): TGTGCCAGCAGCCCGGACAGGGGATATGGCTACACCTTC. Translation: CASSPDRGYGYTF.

This chain connects TRBV19 to TRBJ1-1; D remains unclear. V was cut by 6 bases and J by 0 bases, with 8 bases left in between. The length of the CDR3 is 13 residues. The germline gives CDR1 LNHDA, CDR2 SQIVND (reference sequence). As DNA, the CDR3 is TGTGCCAGTAGCCGAGACATGAACACTGAAGCTTTCTTT. Amino acids: CASSRDMNTEAFF. Filled out from reference TRBV19 and TRBJ1-1, the complete variable domain reads DGGITQSPKYLFRKEGQNVTLSCEQNLNHDAMYWYRQDPGQGLRLIYYSQIVNDFQKGDIAEGYSVSREKKESFPLTVTSAQKNPTAFYLCASSRDMNTEAFFGQGTRLTVV.

V is TRBV5-1 and J is TRBJ2-2, with 10 bases identical to TRBD1. Losses at the gene ends were 6 bases for V and 6 bases for J; bases not matched to a gene: 8. The CDR3 totals 15 residues. Germline loops: CDR1 SGHRS, CDR2 YFSETQ. The CDR3 protein is CASTWGDRGPGELFF. CDR3 nucleotide sequence: TGCGCCAGCACCTGGGGGGACAGGGGCCCCGGGGAGCTGTTTTTT.

This chain joins TRBV6-6 and TRBJ2-1, with 7 bases aligning to TRBD2. The germline CDR1 and CDR2 sequences are MNHNY and SVGAGI (reference sequence). Unmatched junction bases numbered 8, after V lost 1 base and J lost 8 bases. The CDR3 runs to 15 residues. The CDR3 nucleotides are TGTGCCAGCAGTTACTTTCGAGCGGGAATGGATGAGCAGTTCTTC. Translated, it gives CASSYFRAGMDEQFF.

The chain combines TRBV4-3 with TRBJ2-1, with D unclear. The ends were cut back, 0 bases at V and 5 bases at J, with 5 bases in the middle. The CDR3 is 13 amino acids. The V gene's germline CDR1 is LGHNA and CDR2 YSLEER. CDR3 sequence (DNA): TGCGCCAGCAGCCAAGATCGTAACAATGAGCAGTTCTTC. Protein sequence: CASSQDRNNEQFF.

The J gene is TRBJ2-1, the V gene TRBV6-1; TRBD2 matches at 14 bases. V lost 4 bases, J lost 8 bases, and 4 bases stayed unmatched. Germline V gives CDR1 MNHNS, CDR2 SASEGT. CDR3 size: 15 residues. The CDR3 here is CASSGGLAGGYEQFF. The CDR3 coding sequence is TGTGCCAGCAGTGGAGGACTAGCGGGAGGTTATGAGCAGTTCTTC.

The table lists this clone with a count of one. The CDR3 DNA reads as TGTGCCAGCAGTTTACTCGGGGCGGAGAGGAAAGCTTTCTTT. Protein sequence: CASSLLGAERKAFF. The chain carries TRBV27 and TRBJ1-1; D is possibly TRBD1 (5 bases). Per the germline V gene, CDR1 is MNHEY and CDR2 is SMNVEV (reference sequence). Trimming left V 2 bases short and J 9 bases short, with 16 bases between. The CDR3 has 14 residues.

V usage is TRBV4-1 and J usage is TRBJ2-2; TRBD2 matches at 10 bases. Germline CDR1 and CDR2: MGHRA and YSYEKL. J was trimmed by 5 bases and V by 4 bases; bases with no gene match: 10. This CDR3 comprises 17 residues. The chain's CDR3 is CASSRSLAGVRTGELFF. The CDR3 DNA is TGCGCCAGCAGCCGCTCGCTAGCGGGAGTAAGGACCGGGGAGCTGTTTTTT.

The chain joins TRBV6-5 to TRBJ2-5; 8 bases align to TRBD2. V was pared by 8 bases and J by 2 bases, with 10 bases of the junction left unmatched. The germline CDR1 and CDR2 sequences are MNHEY and SVGAGI. The CDR3 sequence is 15 residues long. For the CDR3, the DNA is TGTGCCAGCGGCCTCCCGGCTAGCGGGCAAGAGACCCAGTACTTC. It yields the protein CASGLPASGQETQYF.